This T cell receptor beta chain originates from a study of early T cells in non-severe SARS-CoV-2 infection. Across the whole study: Chains stayed unpaired after sequencing of bulk RNA from unsorted whole blood. Findings and caveats of the study: Matching against VDJdb likely underestimated virus-specific expansions, favoring anti-spike CD8.

Each single cDNA molecule received a unique molecular identifier. From the 5' RACE reads, TCRdb called clonotypes with MiXCR, one entry per CDR3 protein. Altogether about 35,000 distinct CDR3 sequences are present, almost 5.5% being singletons, with the ten largest covering over 6%. Germline CDR1 reads MGHRA; CDR2 reads YSYEKL. This CDR3 region has 16 residues. Trimming removed 1 base from V and 5 bases from J; junction bases left unmatched: 7. This clonotype was seen at least ten times. Its antigen remains unidentified. The chain has TRBV4-1 and TRBJ2-1, with TRBD2 matching 8 bases. This clonotype originated in an adult who was a healthcare worker with PCR-confirmed SARS-CoV-2 infection or an uninfected control (not recorded which). The input for sequencing was whole blood, taken at baseline. This CDR3 reads CASSQGSGMSHNEQFF. CDR3 DNA: TGCGCCAGCAGCCAAGGTAGCGGGATGTCACACAATGAGCAGTTCTTC.